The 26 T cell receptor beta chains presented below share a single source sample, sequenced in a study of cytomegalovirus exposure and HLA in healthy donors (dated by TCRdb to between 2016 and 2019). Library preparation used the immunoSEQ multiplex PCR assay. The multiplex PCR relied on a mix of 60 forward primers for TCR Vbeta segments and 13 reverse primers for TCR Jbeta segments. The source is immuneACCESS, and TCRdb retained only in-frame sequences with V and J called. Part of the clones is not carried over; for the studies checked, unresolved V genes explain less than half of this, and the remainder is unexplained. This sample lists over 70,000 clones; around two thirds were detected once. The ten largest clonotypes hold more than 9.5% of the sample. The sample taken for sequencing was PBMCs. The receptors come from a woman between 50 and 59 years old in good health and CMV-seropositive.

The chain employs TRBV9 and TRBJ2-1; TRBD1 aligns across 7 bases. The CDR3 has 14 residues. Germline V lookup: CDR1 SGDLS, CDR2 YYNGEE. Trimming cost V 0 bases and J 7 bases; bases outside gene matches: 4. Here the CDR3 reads CASSVEDRWNEQFF. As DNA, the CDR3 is TGTGCCAGCAGCGTAGAGGACAGGTGGAATGAGCAGTTCTTC.

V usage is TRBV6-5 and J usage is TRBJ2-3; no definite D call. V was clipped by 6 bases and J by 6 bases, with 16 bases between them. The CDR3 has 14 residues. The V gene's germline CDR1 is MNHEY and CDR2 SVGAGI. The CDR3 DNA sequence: TGTGCCAGCAGGATGGGCCTCGTCCGGGATACGCAGTATTTT. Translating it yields CASRMGLVRDTQYF.

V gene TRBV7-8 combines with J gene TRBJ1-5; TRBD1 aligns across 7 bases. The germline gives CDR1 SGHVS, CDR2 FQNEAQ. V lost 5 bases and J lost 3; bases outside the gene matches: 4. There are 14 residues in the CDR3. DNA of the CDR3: TGTGCCAGCAGCCCCGACAGGGACAATCAGCCCCAGCATTTT. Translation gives CASSPDRDNQPQHF.

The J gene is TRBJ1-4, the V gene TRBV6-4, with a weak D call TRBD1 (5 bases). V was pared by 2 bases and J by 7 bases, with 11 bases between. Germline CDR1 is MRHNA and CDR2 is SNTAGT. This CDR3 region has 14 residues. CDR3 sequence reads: CASSDGTFSEKLFF. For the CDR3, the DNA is TGTGCCAGCAGTGACGGGACTTTTTCTGAAAAACTGTTTTTT.

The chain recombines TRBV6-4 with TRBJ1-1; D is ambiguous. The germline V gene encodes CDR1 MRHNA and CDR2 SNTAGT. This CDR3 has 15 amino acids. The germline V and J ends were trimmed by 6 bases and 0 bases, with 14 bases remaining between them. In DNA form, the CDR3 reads TGTGCCAGCAGAACCGCAGCGGGGATGAACACTGAAGCTTTCTTT. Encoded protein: CASRTAAGMNTEAFF.

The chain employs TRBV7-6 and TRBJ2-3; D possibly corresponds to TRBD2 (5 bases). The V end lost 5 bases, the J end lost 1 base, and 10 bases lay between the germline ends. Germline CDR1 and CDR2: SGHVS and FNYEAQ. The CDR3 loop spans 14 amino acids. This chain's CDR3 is CASSPAAGTDTQYF. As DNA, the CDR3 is TGTGCCAGCAGCCCAGCGGCCGGCACAGATACGCAGTATTTT.

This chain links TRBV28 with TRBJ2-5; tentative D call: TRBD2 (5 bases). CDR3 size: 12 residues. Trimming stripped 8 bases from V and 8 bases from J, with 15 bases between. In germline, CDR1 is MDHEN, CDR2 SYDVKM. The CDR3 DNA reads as TGTGCCAGCGGTACGAACGGGATAACCCAGTACTTC. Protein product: CASGTNGITQYF. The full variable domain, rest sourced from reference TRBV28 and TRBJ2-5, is DVKVTQSSRYLVKRTGEKVFLECVQDMDHENMFWYRQDPGLGLRLIYFSYDVKMKEKGDIPEGYSVSREKKERFSLILESASTNQTSMYLCASGTNGITQYFGPGTRLLVL.

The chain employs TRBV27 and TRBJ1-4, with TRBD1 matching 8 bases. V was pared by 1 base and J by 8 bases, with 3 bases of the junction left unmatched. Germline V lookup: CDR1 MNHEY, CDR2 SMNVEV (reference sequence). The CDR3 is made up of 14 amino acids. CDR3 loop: CASSLLDRDEKLFF. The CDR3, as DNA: TGTGCCAGCAGTTTATTGGACAGGGACGAAAAACTGTTTTTT. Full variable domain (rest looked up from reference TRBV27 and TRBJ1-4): EAQVTQNPRYLITVTGKKLTVTCSQNMNHEYMSWYRQDPGLGLRQIYYSMNVEVTDKGDVPEGYKVSRKEKRNFPLILESPSPNQTSLYFCASSLLDRDEKLFFGSGTQLSVL.

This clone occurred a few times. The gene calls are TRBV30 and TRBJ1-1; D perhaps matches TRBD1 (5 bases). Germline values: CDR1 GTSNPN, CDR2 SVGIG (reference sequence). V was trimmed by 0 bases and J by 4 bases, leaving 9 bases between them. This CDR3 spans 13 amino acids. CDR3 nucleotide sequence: TGTGCCTGGAGTGTCCCAGGGCTCACTGAAGCTTTCTTT. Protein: CAWSVPGLTEAFF.

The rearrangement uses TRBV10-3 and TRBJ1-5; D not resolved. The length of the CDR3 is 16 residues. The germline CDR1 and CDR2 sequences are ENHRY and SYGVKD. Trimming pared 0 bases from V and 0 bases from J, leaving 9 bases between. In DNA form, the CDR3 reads TGTGCCATCAGTGAGTCGACCGGGGATAGCAATCAGCCCCAGCATTTT. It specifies CAISESTGDSNQPQHF.

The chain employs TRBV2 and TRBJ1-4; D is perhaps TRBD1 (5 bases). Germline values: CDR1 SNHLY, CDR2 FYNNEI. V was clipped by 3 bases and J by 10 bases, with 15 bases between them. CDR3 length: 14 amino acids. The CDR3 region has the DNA TGTGCCAGCAGTGAGTCAGTGGGGCGAGGAAAACTGTTTTTT. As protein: CASSESVGRGKLFF.

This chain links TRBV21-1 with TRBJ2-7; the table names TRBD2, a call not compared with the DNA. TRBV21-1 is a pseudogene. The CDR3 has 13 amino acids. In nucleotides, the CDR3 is TGTGCCAGCAGCAAAGTACTCCGATACGAGCAGTACTTC. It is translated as CASSKVLRYEQYF.

CDR3 in amino acids: CASSKGQNYGYTF. CDR3 nucleotide sequence: TGTGCCAGCAGCAAGGGACAGAACTATGGCTACACCTTC. This chain joins TRBV27 and TRBJ1-2; TRBD1 matches at 7 bases. V shed 6 bases, J shed 2 bases, and the junction held 3 bases outside the gene matches. The CDR3 is made up of 13 amino acids. Germline CDR1 and CDR2: MNHEY and SMNVEV (reference sequence).

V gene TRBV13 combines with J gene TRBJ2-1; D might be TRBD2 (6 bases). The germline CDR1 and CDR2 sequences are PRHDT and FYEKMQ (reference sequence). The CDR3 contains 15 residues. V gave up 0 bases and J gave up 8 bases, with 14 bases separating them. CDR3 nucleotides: TGTGCCAGCAGCTTAGGGTACCAACCGGGGGATGAGCAGTTCTTC. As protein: CASSLGYQPGDEQFF.

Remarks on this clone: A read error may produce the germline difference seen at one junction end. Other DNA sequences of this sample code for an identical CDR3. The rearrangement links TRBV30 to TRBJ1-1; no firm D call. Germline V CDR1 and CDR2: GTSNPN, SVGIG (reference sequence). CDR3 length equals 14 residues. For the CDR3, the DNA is TGCGCCTGCCTCTTCCGGGGAAGGGACACTGAAGCTTTCTTT. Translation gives CACLFRGRDTEAFF.

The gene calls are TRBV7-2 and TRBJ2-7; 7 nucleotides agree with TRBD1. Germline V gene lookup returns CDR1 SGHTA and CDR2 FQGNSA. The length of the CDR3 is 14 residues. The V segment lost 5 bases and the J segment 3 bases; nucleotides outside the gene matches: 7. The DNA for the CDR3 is TGTGCCAGCAGCGGTCGGACAGGAAGCTACGAGCAGTACTTC. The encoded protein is CASSGRTGSYEQYF.

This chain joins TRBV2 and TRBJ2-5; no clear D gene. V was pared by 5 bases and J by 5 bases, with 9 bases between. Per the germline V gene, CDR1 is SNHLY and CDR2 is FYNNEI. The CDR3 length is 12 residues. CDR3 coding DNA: TGTGCCAGCAGTAGCCCCCCTGAGACCCAGTACTTC. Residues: CASSSPPETQYF.

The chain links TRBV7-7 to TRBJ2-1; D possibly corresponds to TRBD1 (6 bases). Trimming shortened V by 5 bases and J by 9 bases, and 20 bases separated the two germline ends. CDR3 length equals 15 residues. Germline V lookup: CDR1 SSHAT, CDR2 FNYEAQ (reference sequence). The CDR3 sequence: CASSPQDPRGGEQFF. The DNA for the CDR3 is TGTGCCAGCAGCCCCCAGGACCCTCGAGGGGGTGAGCAGTTCTTC.

CDR3: CAWDGGAKTQYF. The CDR3 DNA follows: TGTGCCTGGGATGGAGGGGCCAAGACCCAGTACTTC. The rearrangement uses TRBV30 and TRBJ2-5, with TRBD2 as a possible D gene (6 bases). From germline, CDR1 is GTSNPN and CDR2 SVGIG (reference sequence). This CDR3 is built from 12 residues. V lost 5 bases and J lost 6, with 13 bases in between.

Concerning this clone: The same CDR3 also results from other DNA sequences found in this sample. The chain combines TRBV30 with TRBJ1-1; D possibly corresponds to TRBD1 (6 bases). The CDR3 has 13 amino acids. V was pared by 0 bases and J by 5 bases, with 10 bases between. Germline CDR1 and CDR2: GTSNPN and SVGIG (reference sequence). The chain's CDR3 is CAWSVQGSTEAFF. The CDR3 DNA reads TGTGCCTGGAGTGTACAGGGAAGTACTGAAGCTTTCTTT.

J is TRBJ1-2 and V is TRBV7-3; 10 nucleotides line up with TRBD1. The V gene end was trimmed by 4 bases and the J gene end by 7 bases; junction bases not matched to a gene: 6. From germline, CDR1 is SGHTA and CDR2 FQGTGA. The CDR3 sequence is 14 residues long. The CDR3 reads CASSSGTGEGGYTF. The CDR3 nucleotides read TGTGCCAGCAGCTCAGGGACAGGGGAAGGTGGCTACACCTTC.

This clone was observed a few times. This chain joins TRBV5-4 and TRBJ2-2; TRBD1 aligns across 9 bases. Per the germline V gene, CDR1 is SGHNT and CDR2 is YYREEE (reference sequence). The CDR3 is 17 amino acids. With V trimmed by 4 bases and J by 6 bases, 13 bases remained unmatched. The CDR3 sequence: CASSPRGGQGNPGELFF. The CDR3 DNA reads TGTGCCAGCAGCCCTAGAGGGGGACAGGGTAATCCCGGGGAGCTGTTTTTT.

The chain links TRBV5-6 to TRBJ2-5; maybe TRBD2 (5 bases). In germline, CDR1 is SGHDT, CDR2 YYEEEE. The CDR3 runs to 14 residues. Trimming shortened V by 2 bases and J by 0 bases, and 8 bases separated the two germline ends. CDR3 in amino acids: CASSFGLNQETQYF. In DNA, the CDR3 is TGTGCCAGCAGCTTCGGACTGAACCAAGAGACCCAGTACTTC.

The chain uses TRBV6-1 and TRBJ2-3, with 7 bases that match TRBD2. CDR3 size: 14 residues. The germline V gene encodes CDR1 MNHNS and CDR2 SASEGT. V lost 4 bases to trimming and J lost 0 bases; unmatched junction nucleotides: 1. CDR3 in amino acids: CASSGTSSTDTQYF. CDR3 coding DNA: TGTGCCAGCAGTGGGACTAGTAGCACAGATACGCAGTATTTT.

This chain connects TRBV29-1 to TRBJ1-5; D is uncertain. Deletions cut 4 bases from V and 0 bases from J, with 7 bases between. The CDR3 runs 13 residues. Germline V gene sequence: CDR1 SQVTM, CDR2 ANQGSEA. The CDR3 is CSVVEYSNQPQHF. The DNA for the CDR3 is TGCAGCGTTGTGGAGTATAGCAATCAGCCCCAGCATTTT.

The DNA for the CDR3 is TGTGCCATCAGTTCGGTTCAACTCTACGAGCAGTACTTC. This translates into CAISSVQLYEQYF. The chain employs TRBV10-3 and TRBJ2-7; D gene ambiguous. Germline V lookup: CDR1 ENHRY, CDR2 SYGVKD. The CDR3 is 13 residues long. V was trimmed by 5 bases and J by 3 bases, leaving 11 bases between them.